The clone carrying this T cell receptor beta chain was seen a few times. Its antigen is unidentified. TCRdb re-called the reads through MiXCR, storing one row per CDR3 protein. The data contain some 560,000 distinct CDR3 sequences, about 39% of them singletons. This record comes from a study of T cell repertoires in cytomegalovirus infection. Looking at the study overall: It can be stated that public TCR beta signatures indicated CMV infection as well as a matching HLA type.

In germline, CDR1 is SGHTA, CDR2 FQGNSA. This CDR3 has 15 amino acids. With 1 base removed from V and 6 bases from J, the gap between germline ends came to 12 bases. Material: cultured PBMCs, obtained from culture after CMV antigen stimulation. The TCR sequence derives from a human donor in good health (CMV status not recorded). Some clones in this sample may be carry-over from other donors' samples. The chain links TRBV7-2 to TRBJ2-2, with D perhaps being TRBD1 or TRBD2 (6 bases each). CDR3 nucleotide sequence: TGTGCCAGCAGCTTAGGAGGAGGGGGGTCCGGGGAGCTGTTTTTT. Protein: CASSLGGGGSGELFF.